This entry describes one TCR beta chain. When the RNA was reverse transcribed, random hexamers were used with an input of about 0.5 to 1 ug. TCRdb fed the immunoSEQ multiplex PCR reads into MiXCR, producing one record per CDR3 protein. The sample holds over 95,000 distinct CDR3 sequences; 80% to 95% are singletons and the top ten take about 0.14%. These data originate in a study of CD8 T cells in Susac syndrome. It was healthy donors who served as the controls, matched for age and sex. TEMRA cells were enriched by FACS, and CD4+ and CD8+ T cells were negatively isolated. The CDR3 is 15 amino acids. Germline V lookup: CDR1 SGHAT, CDR2 FQNNGV. V shed 5 bases, J shed 6 bases, and the junction held 6 bases outside the gene matches.

The clonotype originates from a human donor in good health. The chain employs TRBV11-2 and TRBJ2-2; 10 bases fit TRBD1. The sequencing input was CD4+ T cells from PBMCs. The CDR3 protein is CASSTRTGGAGELFF. The CDR3 region has the DNA TGTGCCAGCAGCACGCGGACAGGGGGGGCCGGGGAGCTGTTTTTT.